The following is a T cell receptor beta chain sequence with its context. The data were taken from a study of blood T cell repertoires in COVID-19. Overall study context: Both acute and convalescent COVID-19 samples were obtained from the United States, Italy and Spain. PBMCs, B-cell-depleted T cells, or T cells provided the cDNA or gDNA that made up the material.

Original processing methods: Cell counts per sample came from amplifying reference gene primers. TCRdb's table, derived via immunoSEQ multiplex PCR, lists solely in-frame clones and lacks some. V and J calls plus clone size are reproduced from that table; the DNA served to infer D and trimming. The sample gives roughly 95,000 clones, approximately 80% of which show up once; 24% is in the top ten. The sequencing input was peripheral blood. The sequence was collected from a human donor in a cohort sampled during active COVID-19.

The CDR3 here is CASSLGGAPYNEQFF. DNA for the CDR3: TGCGCCAGCAGCTTGGGGGGAGCGCCTTACAATGAGCAGTTCTTC. V gene TRBV5-1 combines with J gene TRBJ2-1; possibly TRBD2 for D (5 bases). The germline gives CDR1 SGHRS, CDR2 YFSETQ. Trimming left V 0 bases short and J 4 bases short, with 11 bases between. The CDR3 is 15 residues long.